This is a list of T cell receptor beta chains from one sample in a study of molecular identifiers for immune sequencing clone quantification. TCRdb used MiXCR to reprocess the PCR reads, holding one entry per CDR3 protein. The data contain approximately 550,000 distinct CDR3 sequences, about a fifth of them singletons. Input material: naive CD8+ T cells from blood, with Jurkat cell RNA spiked in. The receptors were sampled from a human donor in good health. Some libraries in this study had Jurkat cell RNA spiked in. Both conserved end residues are part of each CDR3. A D gene is named only where the DNA matches it firmly. Not all rows give a size; the values are once, few, many and, for expanded clones, a class.

abundance | j_gene | v_gene | d_gene | CDR3aa | CDR3nt
few | TRBJ1-4 | TRBV7-6 | NA | CASSLDSGSEKLFF | TGTGCCAGCAGCTTAGATTCAGGGTCCGAAAAACTGTTTTTT
many | TRBJ2-7 | TRBV7-2 | TRBD2 | CASSPTRLANSYEQYF | TGTGCCAGCAGCCCAACCCGACTAGCGAACTCCTACGAGCAGTACTTC
NA | TRBJ2-5 | TRBV27 | NA | CASSTQSGGRETQYF | TGTGCCAGCAGTACCCAAAGTGGGGGGAGAGAGACCCAGTACTTC
few | TRBJ2-5 | TRBV11-2 | NA | CASSLQGQSQETQYF | TGTGCCAGCAGCTTACAGGGCCAGTCCCAAGAGACCCAGTACTTC
many | TRBJ2-5 | TRBV27 | TRBD2 | CASSLGPGLLETQYF | TGTGCCAGCAGTTTAGGCCCGGGACTACTGGAGACCCAGTACTTC
NA | TRBJ1-1 | TRBV18 | NA | CASSPTYFNTEAFF | TGTGCCAGCTCACCAACCTACTTTAACACTGAAGCTTTCTTT
many | TRBJ1-4 | TRBV9 | TRBD1 | CASSVQGVTTNEKLFF | TGTGCCAGCAGCGTACAGGGGGTAACAACTAATGAAAAACTGTTTTTT
many | TRBJ2-7 | TRBV4-1 | NA | CASSQSRVDEQYF | TGCGCCAGCAGCCAATCCAGGGTCGACGAGCAGTACTTC
few | TRBJ1-4 | TRBV4-3 | NA | CASSQEEAGSNEKLFF | TGCGCCAGCAGCCAAGAGGAGGCCGGAAGTAATGAAAAACTGTTTTTT
few | TRBJ1-2 | TRBV19 | TRBD1 | CASTLGTGTYGYTF | TGTGCCAGTACCCTCGGGACAGGTACCTATGGCTACACCTTC
many | TRBJ1-1 | TRBV5-1 | NA | CATARGPRDTEAFF | TGCGCCACCGCCCGGGGGCCCCGGGACACTGAAGCTTTCTTT
many | TRBJ2-3 | TRBV11-2 | TRBD2 | CASSLVASGGDADTQYF | TGTGCCAGCAGCTTAGTAGCCAGCGGGGGGGATGCAGATACGCAGTATTTT
few | TRBJ2-2 | TRBV27 | NA | CASSLFLGSGELFF | TGTGCCAGCAGTTTATTCCTGGGATCCGGGGAGCTGTTTTTT
NA | TRBJ1-1 | TRBV4-1 | NA | CASSQEPGFNSEAFF | TGCGCCAGCAGCCAAGAGCCAGGGTTCAACTCTGAAGCTTTCTTT
NA | TRBJ1-2 | TRBV4-3 | NA | CVSSQERGGPTNYGYTF | TGCGTCAGCAGCCAAGAGAGGGGGGGCCCTACTAACTATGGCTACACCTTC
few | TRBJ2-1 | TRBV12-3/TRBV12-4 | NA | CASSLRVDEQFF | TGTGCCAGCAGTTTAAGAGTGGATGAGCAGTTCTTC
many | TRBJ2-5 | TRBV7-9 | NA | CASSQLGQGTETQYF | TGTGCCAGCAGCCAACTCGGACAAGGGACAGAGACCCAGTACTTC
few | TRBJ2-2 | TRBV7-9 | NA | CASSHIDPTFTGELFF | TGTGCCAGCAGCCATATAGACCCTACCTTCACCGGGGAGCTGTTTTTT
NA | TRBJ2-1 | TRBV6-2/TRBV6-3 | NA | CASSYGAPEQFF | TGTGCCAGCAGTTACGGGGCCCCCGAGCAGTTCTTC
many | TRBJ2-5 | TRBV18 | TRBD2 | CASSSGLDGWGTQYF | TGTGCCAGCTCATCTGGACTAGACGGCTGGGGGACCCAGTACTTC
many | TRBJ2-5 | TRBV24-1 | NA | CATSDLAGTPGETQYF | TGTGCCACCAGTGATTTGGCAGGTACCCCCGGCGAGACCCAGTACTTC
few | TRBJ1-4 | TRBV11-3 | NA | CASTPSYPQQEKLFF | TGTGCCAGCACCCCCTCGTATCCTCAGCAGGAAAAACTGTTTTTT
many | TRBJ1-1 | TRBV4-2 | NA | CASSPGRGEAFF | TGTGCCAGCAGCCCGGGACGGGGTGAAGCTTTCTTT
few | TRBJ2-7 | TRBV7-2 | TRBD2 | CASSGSGGFYEQYF | TGTGCCAGCAGCGGAAGCGGGGGGTTTTACGAGCAGTACTTC
few | TRBJ2-7 | TRBV18 | TRBD1 | CASSPSPGQAPYEQYF | TGTGCCAGCTCACCAAGCCCCGGACAGGCCCCCTACGAGCAGTACTTC
NA | TRBJ2-2 | TRBV6-5 | NA | CASSYPNGELFF | TGTGCCAGCAGTTACCCCAACGGGGAGCTGTTTTTT
few | TRBJ2-3 | TRBV27 | NA | CASGADSKTNTQYF | TGTGCCAGCGGCGCGGACAGTAAGACTAATACGCAGTATTTT
NA | TRBJ2-3 | TRBV19 | TRBD2 | CASSGGQVNSGRKADTQYF | TGTGCCAGTAGTGGCGGACAGGTCAATAGCGGGAGAAAGGCAGATACGCAGTATTTT
NA | TRBJ2-7 | TRBV5-1 | TRBD2 | CASSLGGGVPSYEQYF | TGCGCCAGCAGCTTGGGCGGGGGGGTTCCCTCCTACGAGCAGTACTTC
NA | TRBJ2-1 | TRBV11-3 | TRBD1 | CASRRTGNNEQFF | TGTGCCAGCCGAAGGACAGGGAACAATGAGCAGTTCTTC
NA | TRBJ1-4 | TRBV13 | NA | CASSFRTVRGEKLFF | TGTGCCAGCAGCTTCCGGACAGTTCGGGGGGAAAAACTGTTTTTT
many | TRBJ2-5 | TRBV27 | TRBD1 | CASSPGTGVLETQYF | TGTGCCAGCAGCCCCGGGACAGGGGTTCTCGAGACCCAGTACTTC
NA | TRBJ2-7 | TRBV28 | TRBD1 | CASSRTGGAYEQYF | TGTGCCAGCAGCAGGACAGGGGGCGCCTACGAGCAGTACTTC
few | TRBJ2-2 | TRBV19 | TRBD1 | CASSISNRGTGELFF | TGTGCCAGTAGTATTTCCAACAGGGGAACCGGGGAGCTGTTTTTT
many | TRBJ1-1 | TRBV4-1 | NA | CASSPSVAANTEAFF | TGCGCCAGCAGCCCAAGCGTGGCAGCGAACACTGAAGCTTTCTTT